This T cell receptor beta chain emerged from a study of T cells in Graves' hyperthyroidism and ophthalmopathy. Per the germline V gene, CDR1 is SEHNR and CDR2 is FQNEAQ (reference sequence). Trimming took 2 bases from V and 8 from J, leaving 12 bases between them. CDR3 size: 13 residues. The CDR3 regions of TCR beta were amplified from RNA transcripts. The HTBI primer set was used in a first-round RT-PCR of the TCR CDR3. TCRdb reprocessed the multiplex PCR reads via MiXCR and lists one record per CDR3 protein. The sample records roughly 570,000 distinct CDR3 sequences, 35% to 55% being singletons. This TCR came from a woman aged 18-29 years with Graves' hyperthyroidism. The chain carries TRBV7-9 and TRBJ1-2, with D perhaps TRBD1 (6 bases). The specimen sequenced was peripheral blood or thyroid tissue (not recorded which). CDR3 bases: TGTGCCAGCAGCTTATACACAGGGAGAGGCTACACCTTC. Protein sequence: CASSLYTGRGYTF.